This TCR beta chain was documented in a study of long-term antiretroviral therapy in people with HIV (dated by TCRdb to the early 2020s). For context, the study as a whole: Collection of the earliest samples took place about a decade ahead of the 2015 WHO recommendation for immediate ART, at a time when ART was typically delayed until CD4 counts fell. This retrospective serial study examined whether starting ART and sustained HIV suppression were associated with changes in the composition and diversity of the TRB repertoire in peripheral blood. The cohort contributed over 150 cryopreserved PBMC samples from 30 to 35 adults with confirmed HIV infection, collected serially over a mean of roughly 6 years (range 1-12). Of the roughly 32 participants with HIV, 10 to 11 were female. Test extractions of a monoclonal T-cell line alongside 33 polyclonal samples showed no cross-contamination during QIAcube processing.

Trimming costs V 3 bases and J 1 base, and their ends lie 11 bases apart. The CDR3 numbers 15 residues from cysteine through phenylalanine. CDR3 DNA is the only sequence kept; it has 45 bases, read in frame from the first base. Taken from the germline V gene, the CDR1 and CDR2 loops are SGHRS and YFSETQ. Broad study findings and their caveats: Inferences about post-ART repertoire changes were limited because no data were available on ART adherence, viral resistance or therapy changes. ART initiation was associated with a significant increase in TRB diversity, but diversity stayed significantly below transplant donor controls even after long-term ART. The samples span the years 2004 to 2017, and the ART regimens used may be less effective than current regimens. Because cell numbers in pre-ART samples were limited, unsorted PBMC were profiled instead of sorted CD4+ and CD8+ T cells. HIV repertoires had narrower CDR3 length ranges than controls, and the network structure suggested an antigen-experienced repertoire that shifted only slightly toward naive after ART. Expanded TRB clones identified before ART initiation dominated the repertoire at all time points, although this dominance fluctuated and declined in many PLHIV after ART. Owing to limited PBMC availability, only the TCR beta chain was sequenced, without alpha chain pairing.

Inclusion was restricted to participants for whom at least one PBMC sample before ART initiation and at least two post-ART samples were available. Treatment was received in the United States of America by all participants with HIV. Before DNA extraction, cryopreserved samples of roughly 1-11 million PBMC were thawed and then washed. At the time of the earliest PBMC sample for each participant with HIV, ages ranged from roughly 23 to 60 years. Per participant, PBMC samples came from 1-4 timepoints prior to ART initiation and 2-8 timepoints following ART initiation, for a median of 7 samples. For every participant, serial HIV viral load, CD4+ T-cell count, ART history and demographic data were obtained. Using a Qiagen kit on a QIAcube, genomic DNA was extracted from unsorted PBMC, with samples processed in batches of 12. For this clone: Its cognate antigen has yet to be identified. No base qualities exist here, and no much larger clone lies one base off it.

The immunoSEQ hsTCRB v3.0 assay was used at survey level resolution to sequence the TRB variable region. The targeted TRB sequencing depth was about 40,000-55,000 T-cell genomes per sample. TRB libraries were pooled and sequenced on an Illumina MiSeq using a v3 150-cycle kit. As for the original processing: Repertoire analysis was performed in R inside a reproducible Nextflow workflow that covered QC, data transformation and analysis. LymphoSeq2, an R package for AIRR-Seq data exploration, was used to implement custom analyses. Several samples that yielded fewer than 5000 total TRB sequences were excluded, so that 150 to 200 HIV repertoires were analyzed. Among the roughly 200 retained HIV repertoires, some 60 were collected before ART initiation and 129 after ART initiation. Each repertoire was downsampled to 5000 TRB nucleotide sequences, and summary statistics were averaged across 100 downsampling iterations. Only TRB sequences with CDR3 regions of at least seven amino acids were retained for analysis. Diversity was assessed using a clonality score derived from Shannon entropy and using the Gini coefficient. In the repertoire networks, any two of the top 5000 CDR3 amino acid sequences were connected whenever the two sequences differed by an edit distance of one. Antigen specificity groups and MHC restriction were predicted for TRB CDR3 amino acid sequences with GLIPH2. Known CMV, EBV, HIV or tissue antigen associations were flagged by matching CDR3 amino acid sequences against VDJdb and McPAS-TCR. Pre-ART, post-ART and control groups were compared with Wilcoxon signed-rank tests and Holm-Bonferroni correction. Sourced from immuneACCESS, this table was stored by TCRdb with only in-frame sequences that have V and J called. A share of the clones is absent; for the studies checked, an unresolved V gene accounts for under half, and the remainder has no known explanation. V and J calls and clone size come straight from that table; D and trimming were deduced from the DNA. This sample gives about 25,000 clones in total; approximately 79% of them show up just once. The top ten constitute 11% of the sample.

This TCR was recovered from a man in his thirties or forties with HIV. The chain is encoded by TRBV5-1 joined to TRBJ2-4; confidence is insufficient to name the D gene. The material was unsorted PBMCs, obtained 2.1 years after starting antiretroviral therapy. The CDR3 amino acid sequence is: CASSSPSPAKNIQYF. The DNA reads as follows: TGCGCCAGCAGCTCTCCCAGCCCTGCCAAAAACATTCAGTACTTC.